The next 7 T cell receptor beta chains were all read from a single sample in a study of T cell responses to AZD1222 COVID-19 vaccine. Generated by immunoSEQ multiplex PCR, the TCRdb table keeps only in-frame clones and is missing some. The data hold fewer than 80,000 clones, with more than 65% observed a single time. Here the sequenced sample was peripheral blood, taken on day 0 of MenACWY control vaccination. The receptors were gathered from an adult in good health.

This rearrangement joins TRBV19 to TRBJ2-3; possibly TRBD1 or TRBD2 for D (5 bases each). V shed 4 bases and J shed 2 bases, with 16 bases lying between them. Germline-derived CDR1 and CDR2 are LNHDA and SQIVND (reference sequence). The length of the CDR3 is 16 residues. The CDR3 DNA sequence: TGTGCCAGTAGTACAGGGAGAGGCGGGTTCACAGATACGCAGTATTTT. Protein sequence: CASSTGRGGFTDTQYF.

The CDR3, as DNA: TGTGCCAGCAGCTTGGGGGATCAGCCCCAGCATTTT. Amino acid sequence: CASSLGDQPQHF. This rearrangement joins TRBV7-9 to TRBJ1-5; tentative D call: TRBD1 (5 bases). V lost 3 bases, J lost 5 bases, and 5 bases lay in between. Germline V lookup: CDR1 SEHNR, CDR2 FQNEAQ (reference sequence). There are 12 residues in the CDR3. The entire variable domain, with the rest obtained from reference TRBV7-9 and TRBJ1-5, is as follows: DTGVSQNPRHKITKRGQNVTFRCDPISEHNRLYWYRQTLGQGPEFLTYFQNEAQLEKSRLLSDRFSAERPKGSFSTLEIQRTEQGDSAMYLCASSLGDQPQHFGDGTRLSIL.

The DNA of the CDR3 is TGTGCCAGCAGCCGAGGGATCCGGCCCGACAGCTCCTACGAGCAGTACTTC. It specifies CASSRGIRPDSSYEQYF. The chain joins TRBV6-6 to TRBJ2-7, with D tentatively TRBD1 or TRBD2 (5 bases each). Trimming took 6 bases from V and 0 from J, leaving 21 bases between them. CDR1 and CDR2 from the germline V gene are MNHNY and SVGAGI (reference sequence). The CDR3 extends over 17 amino acids.

This clone is a singleton in its sample. The V gene is TRBV28, the J gene TRBJ1-2, with 7 bases aligning to TRBD1. CDR3 size: 14 residues. J gave up 3 bases and V 7 bases, and 8 bases lay outside the gene matches. Germline CDR1 reads MDHEN; CDR2 reads SYDVKM. CDR3 coding DNA: TGTGCCAGCAATCCCGCGACAGGGCACTATGGCTACACCTTC. As protein: CASNPATGHYGYTF.

In the case of this clone: An end of the junction differs from the germline gene, which may be a read error. The chain joins TRBV24-1 to TRBJ2-6; D is unclear. Germline CDR1 KGHDR, CDR2 SFDVKD. This CDR3 is built from 10 residues. In nucleotides, the CDR3 is TGTGCCACCAGTAATTTCGTCCTGACTTTC. Protein sequence: CATSNFVLTF.

This clone was detected a few times. This sequence joins TRBV5-5 and TRBJ1-6; no firm D call. The V gene's germline CDR1 is SGHKS and CDR2 YYEKEE (reference sequence). Trimming removed 6 bases at V and 9 bases at J, with 25 bases between. The CDR3 has 17 amino acids. CDR3 sequence: CASTEYPKGPSSSPLHF. CDR3 DNA sequence: TGTGCCAGCACCGAATATCCCAAGGGCCCTTCGAGTTCACCCCTCCACTTT.

This clone was seen a handful of times. V gene TRBV19 combines with J gene TRBJ2-2; D uncertain. The CDR3 totals 13 residues. V lost 5 bases, J lost 2 bases, and 6 bases lay in between. Germline CDR1 and CDR2: LNHDA and SQIVND (reference sequence). This CDR3 reads CASSQRNTGELFF. In DNA form, the CDR3 reads TGTGCCAGTAGTCAAAGAAACACCGGGGAGCTGTTTTTT.